This section outlines one T cell receptor beta chain sequence together with its context. The data belong to a study of tumor-infiltrating lymphocytes in localized non-small cell lung cancer. Here immunoSEQ multiplex PCR was the method, and the copy in TCRdb shows in-frame clones only, minus some. The sample yields approximately 6,400 clones, around 80% seen once. The germline V gene encodes CDR1 SQVTM and CDR2 ANQGSEA. The CDR3 totals 13 residues. Between the trimmed V and J ends, which lost 2 bases and 0 bases, there was a span of 7 bases. The rearrangement uses TRBV29-1 and TRBJ1-1; D remains ambiguous. Sequencing used lung tumor tissue. The TCR was taken from a human donor with non-small cell lung cancer. DNA for the CDR3: TGCAGCGTTGAATACCCCTTGAACACTGAAGCTTTCTTT. This translates into CSVEYPLNTEAFF.